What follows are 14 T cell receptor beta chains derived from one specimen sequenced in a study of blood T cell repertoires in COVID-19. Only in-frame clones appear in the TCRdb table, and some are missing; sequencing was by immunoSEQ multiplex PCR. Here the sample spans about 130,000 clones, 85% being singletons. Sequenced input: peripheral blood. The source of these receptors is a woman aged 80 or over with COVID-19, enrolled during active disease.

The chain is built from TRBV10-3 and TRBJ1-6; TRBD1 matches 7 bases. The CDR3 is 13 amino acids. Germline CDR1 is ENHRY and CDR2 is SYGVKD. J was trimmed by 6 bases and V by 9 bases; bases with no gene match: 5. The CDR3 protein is CAIGGQINSPLHF. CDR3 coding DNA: TGTGCCATAGGGGGACAGATTAATTCACCCCTCCACTTT.

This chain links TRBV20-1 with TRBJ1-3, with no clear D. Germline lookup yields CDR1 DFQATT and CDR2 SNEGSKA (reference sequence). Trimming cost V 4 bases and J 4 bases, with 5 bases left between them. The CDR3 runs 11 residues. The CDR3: CSATQGNTIYF. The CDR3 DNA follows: TGCAGTGCTACACAGGGAAACACCATATATTTT.

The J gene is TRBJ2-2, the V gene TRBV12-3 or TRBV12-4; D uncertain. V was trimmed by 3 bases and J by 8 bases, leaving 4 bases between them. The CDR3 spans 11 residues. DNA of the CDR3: TGTGCCAGCAGTTTTCCGGGGGAGCTGTTTTTT. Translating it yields CASSFPGELFF.

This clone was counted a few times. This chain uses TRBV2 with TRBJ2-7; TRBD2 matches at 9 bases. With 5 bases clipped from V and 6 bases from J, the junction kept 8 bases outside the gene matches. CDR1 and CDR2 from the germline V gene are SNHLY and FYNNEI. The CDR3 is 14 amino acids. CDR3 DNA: TGTGCCAGCAGTAAGCGGGAGGAACCGGCCGAGCAGTACTTC. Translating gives CASSKREEPAEQYF.

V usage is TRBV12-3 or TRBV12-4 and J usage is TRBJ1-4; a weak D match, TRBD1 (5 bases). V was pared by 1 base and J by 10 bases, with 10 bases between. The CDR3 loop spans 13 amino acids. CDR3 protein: CASSLGGERKLFF. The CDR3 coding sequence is TGTGCCAGCAGTTTAGGGGGGGAGAGAAAACTGTTTTTT.

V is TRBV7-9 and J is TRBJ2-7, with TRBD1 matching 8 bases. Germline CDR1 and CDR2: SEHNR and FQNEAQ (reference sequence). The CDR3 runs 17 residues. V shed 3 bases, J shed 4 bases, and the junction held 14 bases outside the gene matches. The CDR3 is CASSFPRGSRQGYEQYF. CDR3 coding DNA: TGTGCCAGCAGCTTCCCACGAGGCTCGAGACAGGGGTACGAGCAGTACTTC.

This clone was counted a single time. The CDR3 DNA follows: TGCGCCAGCAGCCAAGTGAGGGCTAGCGGGAGGTCCGGGGAGCTGTTTTTT. Amino acids: CASSQVRASGRSGELFF. V is TRBV4-1 and J is TRBJ2-2; 11 bases fit TRBD2. V lost 1 base, J lost 6 bases, and 7 bases stayed unmatched. This CDR3 region has 17 residues. Germline V gene lookup returns CDR1 MGHRA and CDR2 YSYEKL.

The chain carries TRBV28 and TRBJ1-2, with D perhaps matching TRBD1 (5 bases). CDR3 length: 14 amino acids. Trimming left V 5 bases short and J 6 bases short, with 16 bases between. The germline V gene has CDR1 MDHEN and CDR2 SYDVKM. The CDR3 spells CASSRDSANHGYTF. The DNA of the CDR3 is TGTGCCAGCAGTAGAGACAGTGCCAATCATGGCTACACCTTC.

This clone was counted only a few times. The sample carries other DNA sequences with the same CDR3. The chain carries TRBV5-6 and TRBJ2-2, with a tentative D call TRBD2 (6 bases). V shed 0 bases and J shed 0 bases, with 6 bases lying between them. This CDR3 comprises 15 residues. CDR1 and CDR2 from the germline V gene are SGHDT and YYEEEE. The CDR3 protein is CASSLGGTNTGELFF. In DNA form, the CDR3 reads TGTGCCAGCAGCTTGGGCGGGACGAACACCGGGGAGCTGTTTTTT.

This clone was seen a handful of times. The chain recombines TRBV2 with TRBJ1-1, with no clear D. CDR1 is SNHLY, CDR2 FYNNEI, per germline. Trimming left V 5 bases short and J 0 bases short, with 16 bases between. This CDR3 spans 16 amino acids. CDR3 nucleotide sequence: TGTGCCAGCAGTCCGATATCACAGAGATTGAACACTGAAGCTTTCTTT. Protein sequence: CASSPISQRLNTEAFF. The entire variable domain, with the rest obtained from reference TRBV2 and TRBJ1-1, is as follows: EPEVTQTPSHQVTQMGQEVILRCVPISNHLYFYWYRQILGQKVEFLVSFYNNEISEKSEIFDDQFSVERPDGSNFTLKIRSTKLEDSAMYFCASSPISQRLNTEAFFGQGTRLTVV.

In DNA, the CDR3 is TGTGCCAGCAGTTTCCCCCCTGGAGGCTACGAGCAGTACTTC. Translating gives CASSFPPGGYEQYF. The chain uses TRBV28 and TRBJ2-7, with D possibly being TRBD2 (5 bases). The CDR3 consists of 14 residues. Germline lookup yields CDR1 MDHEN and CDR2 SYDVKM. V was trimmed by 3 bases and J by 3 bases, leaving 12 bases between them. Filled out from reference TRBV28 and TRBJ2-7, the complete variable domain reads DVKVTQSSRYLVKRTGEKVFLECVQDMDHENMFWYRQDPGLGLRLIYFSYDVKMKEKGDIPEGYSVSREKKERFSLILESASTNQTSMYLCASSFPPGGYEQYFGPGTRLTVT.

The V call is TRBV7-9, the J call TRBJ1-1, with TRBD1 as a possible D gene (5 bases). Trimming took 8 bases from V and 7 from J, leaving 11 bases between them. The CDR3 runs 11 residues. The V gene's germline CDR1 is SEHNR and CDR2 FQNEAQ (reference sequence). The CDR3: CASRGEGEAFF. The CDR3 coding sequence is TGTGCCAGCCGAGGGGAGGGTGAAGCTTTCTTT.

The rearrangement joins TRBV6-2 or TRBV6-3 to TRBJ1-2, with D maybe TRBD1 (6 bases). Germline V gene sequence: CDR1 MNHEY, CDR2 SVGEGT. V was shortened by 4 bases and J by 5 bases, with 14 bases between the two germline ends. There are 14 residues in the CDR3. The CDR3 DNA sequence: TGTGCCAGCAGTTTTGGACAGCTGGGTTATGGCTACACCTTC. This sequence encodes CASSFGQLGYGYTF.

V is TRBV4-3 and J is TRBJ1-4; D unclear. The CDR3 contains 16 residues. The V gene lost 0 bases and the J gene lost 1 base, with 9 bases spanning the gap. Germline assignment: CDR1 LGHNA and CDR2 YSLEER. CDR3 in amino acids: CASSQESVQTNEKLFF. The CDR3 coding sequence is TGCGCCAGCAGCCAAGAGAGCGTCCAAACTAATGAAAAACTGTTTTTT.